The next 29 T cell receptor beta chains were all read from a single sample in a study of T cell responses to AZD1222 COVID-19 vaccine. TCRdb keeps only in-frame clones here, not all; method: immunoSEQ multiplex PCR. Seen here are about 150,000 clones, about 85% observed once, and the top ten hold over 6%. This specimen was peripheral blood, taken after recovery from COVID-19. These receptor sequences come from an adult who had recovered from COVID-19.

The genes are TRBV6-2 or TRBV6-3 and TRBJ1-2; D possibly corresponds to TRBD1 (6 bases). V was cut by 5 bases and J by 1 base, with 14 bases left in between. Per germline, CDR1 MNHEY and CDR2 SVGEGT. This CDR3 is built from 15 residues. CDR3: CASSTWAGVNYGYTF. CDR3 nucleotides: TGTGCCAGCAGTACTTGGGCAGGGGTTAACTATGGCTACACCTTC.

The chain uses TRBV5-1 and TRBJ2-7; a possible D gene is TRBD2 (6 bases). V lost 0 bases and J 5 bases, leaving 9 bases between the germline ends. The CDR3 extends over 13 amino acids. Germline V gives CDR1 SGHRS, CDR2 YFSETQ. The CDR3 spells CASSLERADEQYF. CDR3 nucleotide sequence: TGCGCCAGCAGCTTGGAGCGGGCCGACGAGCAGTACTTC.

CDR3 nucleotides: TGTGCTAGTGGTTTGGTAGGGTCCCAGGGATCGAGAAACACCATATATTTT. Its protein is CASGLVGSQGSRNTIYF. The chain couples TRBV12-5 to TRBJ1-3; D possibly corresponds to TRBD1 (5 bases). From germline, CDR1 is LGHNT and CDR2 FRNRAP. This CDR3 has 17 residues. V lost 0 bases and J lost 5, with 17 bases in between.

The chain is built from TRBV19 and TRBJ1-2; 8 bases align to TRBD1. CDR3 length equals 16 residues. In germline, CDR1 is LNHDA, CDR2 SQIVND (reference sequence). V was pared by 3 bases and J by 4 bases, with 10 bases of the junction left unmatched. The CDR3, as DNA: TGTGCCAGTAGTATTGGGCAGGGGGCACCAGTCTATGGCTACACCTTC. Encoded protein: CASSIGQGAPVYGYTF.

The V and J genes are TRBV2 and TRBJ2-3; D gene unclear. The V gene lost 3 bases and the J gene lost 2 bases, with 12 bases spanning the gap. CDR3 size: 15 residues. The germline gives CDR1 SNHLY, CDR2 FYNNEI. Written as DNA, the CDR3 is TGTGCCAGCAGTGAGCAATACGGGTTCACAGATACGCAGTATTTT. Amino acid sequence: CASSEQYGFTDTQYF.

This clone was seen just once. The chain recombines TRBV9 with TRBJ1-6; 9 bases align to TRBD1. The length of the CDR3 is 15 residues. CDR1 and CDR2 (germline): SGDLS, YYNGEE. The ends lost 4 bases at V and 7 bases at J; junction bases unmatched: 6. CDR3 sequence reads: CASSSRGTGNSPLHF. The CDR3 DNA reads as TGTGCCAGCAGCTCTCGAGGGACAGGGAATTCACCCCTCCACTTT.

J is TRBJ2-2 and V is TRBV28; TRBD1 or TRBD2 may be the D gene (5 bases each). This CDR3 comprises 16 residues. V lost 7 bases and J lost 0, with 15 bases in between. Per germline, CDR1 MDHEN and CDR2 SYDVKM. CDR3 region: CASISTGTSNTGELFF. DNA of the CDR3: TGTGCCAGCATCAGTACCGGGACCTCGAACACCGGGGAGCTGTTTTTT.

This chain links TRBV15 with TRBJ1-2; D gene uncertain. The germline V gene has CDR1 LNHNV and CDR2 YYDKDF (reference sequence). V lost 5 bases and J lost 7, with 17 bases in between. The CDR3 loop spans 14 amino acids. The CDR3 loop reads CATSQDIRLRGYTF. The CDR3, as DNA: TGTGCCACCAGCCAAGACATAAGGCTGCGTGGCTACACCTTC.

This chain joins TRBV2 and TRBJ1-5; 7 bases fit TRBD1. Germline V gives CDR1 SNHLY, CDR2 FYNNEI. The CDR3 sequence is 13 residues long. V lost 8 bases, J lost 7 bases, and 8 bases stayed unmatched. The DNA of the CDR3 is TGTGCCAGCGGGTGGACAGGAGACCAGCCCCAGCATTTT. This encodes CASGWTGDQPQHF.

The chain recombines TRBV28 with TRBJ1-1; unclear D gene. The CDR3 is 12 residues long. V lost 2 bases and J lost 5, with 6 bases in between. Per germline, CDR1 MDHEN and CDR2 SYDVKM. The CDR3 DNA reads as TGTGCCAGCAGTTTAGAGGAGACTGAAGCTTTCTTT. Amino acid sequence: CASSLEETEAFF.

The chain has TRBV12-3 or TRBV12-4 and TRBJ2-7; no clear D. The V end was cut by 6 bases, the J end by 2 bases, with 5 bases between. This CDR3 comprises 11 residues. In nucleotides, the CDR3 is TGTGCCAGCAGCGGCCCCTACGAGCAGTACTTC. Translation: CASSGPYEQYF.

The sample holds one count of this clone. The V call is TRBV15, the J call TRBJ2-4; maybe TRBD2 (6 bases). This CDR3 contains 18 residues. V was trimmed by 1 base and J by 0 bases, leaving 16 bases between them. Germline CDR1 and CDR2: LNHNV and YYDKDF (reference sequence). The CDR3 nucleotides read TGTGCCACCAGCAGAGTGGAAGGGTTGGGACTAGCCAAAAACATTCAGTACTTC. Translated, it gives CATSRVEGLGLAKNIQYF.

The chain is built from TRBV5-5 and TRBJ2-1; 8 bases agree with TRBD1. CDR1 is SGHKS and CDR2 is YYEKEE in the germline V gene (reference sequence). CDR3 length: 15 residues. The junction had 6 bases not matched to a gene; V was cut back by 4 bases and J by 3 bases. CDR3 region: CASSPRTGNYNEQFF. CDR3 nucleotides: TGTGCCAGCAGCCCCCGGACAGGGAACTACAATGAGCAGTTCTTC.

The V and J genes are TRBV5-1 and TRBJ1-1; D gene uncertain. CDR1 is SGHRS and CDR2 is YFSETQ in the germline V gene. With 0 bases removed from V and 8 bases from J, the gap between germline ends came to 8 bases. The CDR3 extends over 12 amino acids. CDR3 residues: CASSLDTYEAFF. In DNA, the CDR3 is TGCGCCAGCAGCTTGGACACATACGAAGCTTTCTTT.

This clone turned up a few times. V usage is TRBV6-5 and J usage is TRBJ1-3; the D gene is possibly TRBD1 (6 bases). V was pared by 7 bases and J by 4 bases, with 17 bases between. The CDR3 has 15 residues. CDR1 is MNHEY, CDR2 SVGAGI, per germline. CDR3 amino acids: CASTTDSYTGNTIYF. CDR3 coding DNA: TGTGCCAGCACTACGGACAGTTACACAGGAAACACCATATATTTT.

This clone has just a few counts. V and J are TRBV7-9 and TRBJ1-4; 10 nucleotides align to TRBD1. V shed 5 bases and J 1 base; nucleotides not matched to a gene: 7. The CDR3 has 17 amino acids. CDR1 and CDR2 (germline): SEHNR, FQNEAQ (reference sequence). The CDR3 sequence: CASSVGQGRGTNEKLFF. The CDR3 region has the DNA TGTGCCAGCAGCGTGGGACAGGGGAGGGGAACTAATGAAAAACTGTTTTTT.

The chain carries TRBV6-4 and TRBJ1-4; weak D call: TRBD1 (5 bases). Germline V gives CDR1 MRHNA, CDR2 SNTAGT. This CDR3 spans 16 amino acids. Trimming left V 4 bases short and J 7 bases short, with 19 bases between. The CDR3 DNA sequence: TGTGCCAGCAGTGCCCACCAGGGTGGGGGGAGTGAAAAACTGTTTTTT. As protein: CASSAHQGGGSEKLFF.

The chain uses TRBV4-3 and TRBJ1-2, with 12 bases fitting TRBD1. The CDR3 runs to 15 residues. The trim removed 4 bases at V and 8 bases at J, leaving 8 bases unmatched. Germline CDR1 LGHNA, CDR2 YSLEER. The DNA for the CDR3 is TGCGCCAGCAGCCTCCTCGGGACAGGGGGCAACGGCTACACCTTC. Translation: CASSLLGTGGNGYTF.

The gene calls are TRBV28 and TRBJ1-2, with D unresolved. Germline V gene data show CDR1 as MDHEN and CDR2 as SYDVKM. The CDR3 runs to 11 residues. The germline V and J ends were trimmed by 6 bases and 10 bases, with 12 bases remaining between them. In DNA form, the CDR3 reads TGTGCCAGCAGCGCCCGCCGGGACTACACCTTC. This gives the protein CASSARRDYTF.

The chain joins TRBV12-3 or TRBV12-4 to TRBJ1-1; 7 bases agree with TRBD1. The CDR3 loop spans 13 amino acids. V dropped 3 bases and J dropped 6; count of bases not matched to a gene: 4. This CDR3 reads CASSLGDSPEAFF. The CDR3 coding sequence is TGTGCCAGCAGTTTGGGGGACAGCCCTGAAGCTTTCTTT.

V is TRBV6-6 and J is TRBJ1-4; D call uncertain. This CDR3 spans 13 amino acids. V gave up 8 bases and J gave up 4 bases, with 11 bases separating them. The germline V gene encodes CDR1 MNHNY and CDR2 SVGAGI (reference sequence). CDR3 region: CASSDRLNEKLFF. CDR3 sequence (DNA): TGTGCCAGCTCGGACCGACTTAATGAAAAACTGTTTTTT.

This clone was picked up one time. This chain links TRBV19 with TRBJ2-6, with D hard to call. This CDR3 contains 13 residues. Germline V gene lookup returns CDR1 LNHDA and CDR2 SQIVND (reference sequence). Trimming took 10 bases from V and 0 from J, leaving 7 bases between them. CDR3 protein: CATEVSGANVLTF. CDR3 bases: TGTGCCACCGAGGTCTCTGGGGCCAACGTCCTGACTTTC.

V and J are TRBV11-2 and TRBJ2-1; 13 bases match TRBD2. J was trimmed by 6 bases and V by 5 bases; bases with no gene match: 4. This CDR3 region has 15 residues. The germline V gene has CDR1 SGHAT and CDR2 FQNNGV. CDR3 protein: CASSPGLAGVNEQFF. CDR3 DNA sequence: TGTGCCAGCAGCCCTGGACTAGCGGGAGTCAATGAGCAGTTCTTC.

This clone appeared a single time. The V gene is TRBV7-9, the J gene TRBJ2-1; the D is unclear. Germline CDR1 and CDR2: SEHNR and FQNEAQ (reference sequence). CDR3 length: 12 residues. V lost 3 bases, J lost 7 bases, and 7 bases lay in between. The CDR3 region has the DNA TGTGCCAGCAGCTTTAGACCTAATGAGCAGTTCTTC. This translates into CASSFRPNEQFF.

This clone appeared a single time. The chain joins TRBV6-6 to TRBJ2-7, with 7 bases lining up with TRBD1. The CDR3 consists of 14 residues. The V gene's germline CDR1 is MNHNY and CDR2 SVGAGI (reference sequence). V lost 5 bases and J lost 4; bases outside the gene matches: 8. CDR3 region: CASSKGTADYEQYF. The CDR3 coding sequence is TGTGCCAGCAGTAAGGGGACAGCCGATTACGAGCAGTACTTC.

The V gene is TRBV3-1 (or the pseudogene TRBV3-2), the J gene TRBJ1-1; D is uncertain. Germline V gene lookup returns CDR1 LGHDT and CDR2 YNNKEL (reference sequence). This CDR3 region has 14 residues. With 6 bases removed from V and 2 bases from J, the gap between germline ends came to 13 bases. The CDR3 sequence: CASSDSGLNTEAFF. The CDR3 nucleotides read TGTGCCAGCAGTGACTCGGGCCTTAACACTGAAGCTTTCTTT.

This sequence joins TRBV12-3 or TRBV12-4 and TRBJ1-2, with D uncertain. Trimming removed 5 bases from V and 4 bases from J, with 8 bases in between. This CDR3 has 12 amino acids. For the CDR3, the DNA is TGTGCCAGCAGTCCCCAAGCCTATGGCTACACCTTC. Protein: CASSPQAYGYTF.

Worth noting for this clone: The same CDR3 also results from other DNA sequences found in this sample. J is TRBJ1-1 and V is TRBV29-1, with D tentatively TRBD1 (6 bases). Germline assignment: CDR1 SQVTM and CDR2 ANQGSEA. Trimming removed 7 bases at V and 2 bases at J, with 14 bases between. The CDR3 spans 13 residues. This chain's CDR3 is CSAAEGTNTEAFF. As DNA, the CDR3 is TGCAGCGCCGCCGAAGGGACAAACACTGAAGCTTTCTTT.

The genes are TRBV15 and TRBJ1-3, with D unclear. The germline V and J ends were trimmed by 5 bases and 2 bases, with 7 bases remaining between them. The length of the CDR3 is 13 residues. Germline CDR1 LNHNV, CDR2 YYDKDF (reference sequence). The CDR3 nucleotides are TGTGCCACCAGCGTCCTGACTGGAAACACCATATATTTT. Translation: CATSVLTGNTIYF.